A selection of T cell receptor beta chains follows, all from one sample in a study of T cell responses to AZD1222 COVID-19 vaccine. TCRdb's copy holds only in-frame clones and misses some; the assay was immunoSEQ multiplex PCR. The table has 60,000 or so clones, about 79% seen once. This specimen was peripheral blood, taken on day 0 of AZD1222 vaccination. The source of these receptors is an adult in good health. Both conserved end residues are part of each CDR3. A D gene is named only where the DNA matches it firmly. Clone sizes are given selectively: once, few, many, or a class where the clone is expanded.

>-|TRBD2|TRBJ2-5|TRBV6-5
CATHTGRKNQETQYF
TGTGCCACCCATACCGGGAGGAAGAACCAAGAGACCCAGTACTTC
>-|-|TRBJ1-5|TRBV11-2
CASSAQGHSNQPQHF
TGTGCCAGCAGCGCACAGGGACATAGCAATCAGCCCCAGCATTTT
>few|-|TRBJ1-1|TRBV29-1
CSVDQGYEAFF
TGCAGCGTTGACCAAGGGTATGAAGCTTTCTTT
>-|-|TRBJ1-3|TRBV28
CASSLQGYGNIGNTIYF
TGTGCCAGCAGTCTACAGGGTTATGGGAATATTGGAAACACCATATATTTT
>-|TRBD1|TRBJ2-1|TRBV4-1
CASSQVGGQGLNEQFF
TGCGCCAGCAGCCAAGTCGGGGGACAGGGGCTCAATGAGCAGTTCTTC
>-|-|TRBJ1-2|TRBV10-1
CASRGKELDYGYTF
TGCGCCAGCAGGGGGAAGGAACTCGACTATGGCTACACCTTC
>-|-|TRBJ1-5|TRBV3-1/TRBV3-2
CASSQATGGNQPQHF
TGTGCCAGCAGCCAAGCGACGGGCGGGAATCAGCCCCAGCATTTT
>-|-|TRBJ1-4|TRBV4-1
CASSQVGTLGEKLFF
TGCGCCAGCAGCCAAGTGGGTACGCTCGGAGAAAAACTGTTTTTT
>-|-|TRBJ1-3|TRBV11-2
CASSFTFRTGNTIYF
TGTGCCAGCAGCTTTACTTTTCGAACTGGAAACACCATATATTTT
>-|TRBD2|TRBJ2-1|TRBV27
CASTRTSGTMGEQFF
TGTGCCAGCACCCGGACTAGCGGGACGATGGGGGAGCAGTTCTTC
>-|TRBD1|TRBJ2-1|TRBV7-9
CASSFPTGTVRYNEQFF
TGTGCCAGCAGCTTTCCTACCGGGACAGTTAGGTACAATGAGCAGTTCTTC
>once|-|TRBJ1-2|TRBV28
CASSQGFYGYTF
TGTGCCAGCAGTCAAGGATTCTATGGCTACACCTTC
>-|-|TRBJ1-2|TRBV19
CASSIGTGYGYTF
TGTGCCAGTAGTATAGGGACGGGTTACGGCTACACCTTC
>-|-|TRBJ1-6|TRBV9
CASSGDGYNSPLHF
TGTGCCAGCAGCGGGGACGGATATAATTCACCCCTCCACTTT
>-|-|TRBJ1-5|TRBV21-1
CASSKGPSGEPQHF
TGTGCCAGCAGCAAAGGACCGTCAGGGGAGCCCCAGCATTTT
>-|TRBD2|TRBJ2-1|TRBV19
CASSIGGTSGTSEQFF
TGTGCCAGTAGTATAGGGGGGACTAGCGGGACTAGTGAGCAGTTCTTC
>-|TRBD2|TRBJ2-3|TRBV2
CASGSGRTISTDTQYF
TGTGCCAGCGGTAGCGGGAGAACCATTAGCACAGATACGCAGTATTTT
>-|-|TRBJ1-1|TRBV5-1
CASSLATMNTEAFF
TGCGCCAGCAGCTTGGCTACTATGAACACTGAAGCTTTCTTT
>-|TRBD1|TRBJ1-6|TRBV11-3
CASGRTGRNSPLHF
TGTGCCAGCGGACGGACAGGGCGGAATTCACCCCTCCACTTT
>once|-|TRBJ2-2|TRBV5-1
CASSLAPSDGTGELFF
TGCGCCAGCAGCTTGGCCCCATCGGACGGAACCGGGGAGCTGTTTTTT